The 5 T cell receptor beta chains below were found in one sample sequenced in a study of human T cells and chemical hapten exposure. The sample's time point: patch test 1, 2 weeks after DPC sensitization. The sample's treatment: therapeutic diphenylcyclopropenone sensitization with weekly scalp DPC. From the RACE reads, TCRdb called clonotypes with MiXCR, one entry per CDR3 protein. The data hold some 400,000 distinct CDR3 sequences, with roughly 4.8% observed a single time. The sample here was whole blood, taken in connection with sensitization to the hapten diphenylcyclopropenone (DPC). These receptor sequences come from a woman aged 50 to 60 with alopecia areata. Some clones in this sample may be carry-over from other donors' samples.

This clonotype has only a few counts. This chain joins TRBV12-3 or TRBV12-4 and TRBJ2-1, with 7 bases matching TRBD2. There are 15 residues in the CDR3. Trimming cost V 6 bases and J 7 bases; bases outside gene matches: 12. For the CDR3, the DNA is TGTGCCAGCAGGTCCGGGGCGGGAGTAGGGAATGAGCAGTTCTTC. Its protein is CASRSGAGVGNEQFF.

In its sample, this clonotype was seen a few times. The chain combines TRBV7-8 with TRBJ2-5; possible D gene TRBD1, 6 bases. This CDR3 spans 16 amino acids. Germline V gene data show CDR1 as SGHVS and CDR2 as FQNEAQ. V lost 2 bases to trimming and J lost 2 bases, with 15 bases between them. CDR3 amino acids: CASSLRDRTAQETQYF. The CDR3 coding sequence is TGTGCCAGCAGCTTAAGAGACCGGACAGCTCAAGAGACCCAGTACTTC. Full variable domain (outside the CDR3, taken from reference TRBV7-8 and TRBJ2-5): GAGVSQSPRYKVAKRGQDVALRCDPISGHVSLFWYQQALGQGPEFLTYFQNEAQLDKSGLPSDRFFAERPEGSVSTLKIQRTQQEDSAVYLCASSLRDRTAQETQYFGPGTRLLVL.

This clonotype appeared many times. The genes are TRBV27 and TRBJ2-7, with a possible D match to TRBD2 (6 bases). The CDR3 contains 14 residues. V was clipped by 5 bases and J by 5 bases, with 16 bases between them. CDR1 MNHEY and CDR2 SMNVEV come from the germline V gene (reference sequence). CDR3 protein: CASSPIAEDHEQYF. CDR3 nucleotide sequence: TGTGCCAGCAGTCCAATAGCGGAAGACCACGAGCAGTACTTC.

This clonotype was found many times. The chain combines TRBV2 with TRBJ2-3, with 9 bases that match TRBD2. V trimming: 0 bases; J trimming: 0 bases; junction bases outside the gene matches: 4. This CDR3 has 17 amino acids. Germline CDR1 is SNHLY and CDR2 is FYNNEI. The CDR3 coding sequence is TGTGCCAGCAGTGAAGCTAGCGGGGGCCCTAGCACAGATACGCAGTATTTT. This codes for CASSEASGGPSTDTQYF.

This clonotype was recorded at least ten times. This rearrangement joins TRBV29-1 to TRBJ2-2; a weak D match, TRBD2 (5 bases). CDR3 length: 13 amino acids. Per the germline V gene, CDR1 is SQVTM and CDR2 is ANQGSEA. Trimming left V 7 bases short and J 2 bases short, with 11 bases between. In nucleotides, the CDR3 is TGCAGCGCTTCGGGGTCTAACACCGGGGAGCTGTTTTTT. It specifies CSASGSNTGELFF.